These T cell receptor beta chains were read from a single sample in a study of blood T cell repertoires in COVID-19. The assay was immunoSEQ multiplex PCR, and TCRdb's table has in-frame clones only and misses some. The sample contains under 300,000 clones, around four fifths of which appear only once. The sequenced sample was peripheral blood. These receptors came from a woman aged 55-69 years with active or convalescent COVID-19. CDR3s include the opening cysteine and the closing phenylalanine or tryptophan. D genes are given only for firm matches. Size values are once, few and many counts, or a class for expanded clones, and some rows have none.

v_call	clone_size	j_call	d_call	cdr3_aa	cdr3_nt
TRBV7-8	.	TRBJ2-5	.	CASSSPLRGGRETQYF	TGTGCCAGCAGCTCCCCCTTGAGGGGGGGCCGGGAGACCCAGTACTTC
TRBV5-1	.	TRBJ2-5	TRBD1	CASSPGTGDRWETQYF	TGCGCCAGCAGCCCCGGGACAGGGGACCGGTGGGAGACCCAGTACTTC
TRBV4-2	.	TRBJ1-5	.	CASSPPQGQPQHF	TGTGCCAGCAGCCCCCCACAGGGACAGCCCCAGCATTTT
TRBV19	.	TRBJ2-3	.	CASSITGGTDTQYF	TGTGCCAGTAGTATTACCGGGGGCACAGATACGCAGTATTTT
TRBV18	once	TRBJ2-7	TRBD2	CASSPSGRHYEQYF	TGTGCCAGCTCACCTAGCGGGAGACACTACGAGCAGTACTTC
TRBV2	.	TRBJ2-2	.	CASSEWLDTGELFF	TGTGCCAGCAGTGAATGGCTAGACACCGGGGAGCTGTTTTTT
TRBV4-1	.	TRBJ1-2	TRBD1	CASSQVFALGQGGGYTF	TGCGCCAGCAGCCAAGTTTTTGCCCTCGGACAGGGCGGTGGCTACACCTTC
TRBV28	.	TRBJ2-3	TRBD2	CASSHGAGGPSGDTQYF	TGTGCCAGCAGTCATGGGGCGGGGGGACCCTCTGGAGATACGCAGTATTTT
TRBV18	.	TRBJ1-5	.	CASSPSHNQPQHF	TGTGCCAGCTCACCGAGCCACAATCAGCCCCAGCATTTT
TRBV6-1	once	TRBJ2-6	TRBD1	CASSEVGQGTIAGANVLTF	TGTGCCAGCAGTGAAGTCGGACAGGGGACGATAGCTGGGGCCAACGTCCTGACTTTC
TRBV7-9	.	TRBJ1-5	.	CASSLGQGPGGVAQHF	TGTGCCAGCAGCTTAGGCCAGGGGCCAGGCGGCGTAGCCCAGCATTTT
TRBV6-5	once	TRBJ1-1	TRBD1	CASSKGQMNTEAFF	TGTGCCAGCTCCAAGGGACAGATGAACACTGAAGCTTTCTTT
TRBV19	few	TRBJ1-1	.	CASSIGRTQNTEAFF	TGTGCCAGTAGTATAGGTAGGACACAGAACACTGAAGCTTTCTTT
TRBV2	.	TRBJ2-1	.	CASSANWGGQFF	TGTGCCAGCAGTGCGAACTGGGGAGGGCAGTTCTTC
TRBV2	.	TRBJ2-2	TRBD2	CASSDQIAGAIGELFF	TGTGCCAGCAGTGACCAGATAGCGGGAGCTATCGGGGAGCTGTTTTTT
TRBV7-3	many	TRBJ1-3	.	CASSFAPGNTIYF	TGTGCCAGCAGCTTTGCGCCCGGGAACACCATATATTTT
TRBV2	.	TRBJ2-1	TRBD2	CATISLRGVGEQFF	TGTGCCACCATCTCTCTGCGGGGGGTGGGTGAGCAGTTCTTC
TRBV28	.	TRBJ2-3	TRBD1	CASSPGGLSTDTQYF	TGTGCCAGCAGTCCAGGGGGCCTCTCCACAGATACGCAGTATTTT
TRBV7-2	.	TRBJ2-7	.	CASSLAFQREQYF	TGTGCCAGCAGCTTAGCGTTCCAGCGAGAGCAGTACTTC
TRBV30	.	TRBJ2-2	TRBD1	CAWSSGTGFGELFF	TGTGCCTGGTCGTCCGGGACAGGGTTTGGGGAGCTGTTTTTT
TRBV12-5	.	TRBJ2-4	.	CASGLGNSGNIQYF	TGTGCTAGTGGTTTGGGCAACTCCGGGAACATTCAGTACTTC
TRBV28	.	TRBJ1-4	.	CASSLVGVGEKLFF	TGTGCCAGCAGTTTAGTAGGGGTGGGCGAAAAACTGTTTTTT
TRBV7-8	.	TRBJ1-5	TRBD1	CASSLALGTASNQPQHF	TGTGCCAGCAGCTTAGCCCTGGGGACAGCGAGCAATCAGCCCCAGCATTTT
TRBV4-1	.	TRBJ1-1	.	CASSQEGAGGNTEAFF	TGCGCCAGCAGCCAAGAAGGGGCCGGGGGGAACACTGAAGCTTTCTTT
TRBV28	.	TRBJ1-5	TRBD1	CASISDRRGNQPQHF	TGTGCCAGCATTTCGGACAGGCGGGGCAATCAGCCCCAGCATTTT
TRBV6-6	.	TRBJ1-4	TRBD1	CASSQGTANEKLFF	TGTGCCAGCAGCCAGGGGACAGCTAATGAAAAACTGTTTTTT
TRBV10-1	.	TRBJ2-2	TRBD1	CASTRDSGYLNRTRYGELFF	TGCGCCAGCACCCGGGACAGCGGATACTTGAATCGAACACGATACGGGGAGCTGTTTTTT
TRBV11-2	once	TRBJ1-2	.	CASSLDLAQQGRYGYTF	TGTGCCAGCAGCTTAGATCTTGCACAACAGGGACGGTATGGCTACACCTTC
TRBV3-1/TRBV3-2	.	TRBJ1-2	.	CASSQSERQTYGYTF	TGTGCCAGCAGCCAATCCGAGAGACAGACTTATGGCTACACCTTC
TRBV6-8	.	TRBJ1-5	.	CASSGGRPRIFSNQPQHF	TGTGCCAGCAGTGGAGGTCGACCCCGTATCTTTAGCAATCAGCCCCAGCATTTT
TRBV11-3	.	TRBJ2-2	.	CASSLRSDRGGELFF	TGTGCCAGCAGCTTACGCAGTGATAGGGGCGGGGAGCTGTTTTTT
TRBV3-1/TRBV3-2	.	TRBJ2-1	.	CASSQESTVTYNEQFF	TGTGCCAGCAGCCAAGAATCTACAGTTACCTACAATGAGCAGTTCTTC
TRBV7-7	.	TRBJ2-5	TRBD2	CASSLLRLAGEETQYF	TGTGCTAGCAGCTTATTAAGGCTAGCGGGCGAGGAGACCCAGTACTTC
TRBV5-1	.	TRBJ1-6	TRBD1	CASSPRDRVYNSPLHF	TGCGCCAGCAGCCCCCGGGACAGGGTCTATAATTCACCCCTCCACTTT
TRBV2	.	TRBJ1-2	TRBD1	CASSDRDRGWGGYTF	TGTGCCAGCAGTGACCGGGACAGGGGGTGGGGCGGCTACACCTTC
TRBV7-9	.	TRBJ2-1	.	CASSLSHSSYNEQFF	TGTGCCAGCAGCTTGAGCCACAGCTCCTACAATGAGCAGTTCTTC
TRBV6-5	.	TRBJ2-3	TRBD2	CASRPGGAYTQYF	TGTGCCAGCAGACCGGGGGGGGCGTATACGCAGTATTTT
TRBV7-3	.	TRBJ2-1	.	CASSPPRNNEQFF	TGTGCCAGCAGCCCACCTAGAAACAATGAGCAGTTCTTC
TRBV11-3	.	TRBJ2-7	TRBD2	CASSSRSWLAGGNYEQYF	TGTGCCAGCAGCTCCCGATCGTGGCTAGCGGGAGGTAACTACGAGCAGTACTTC